The clone carrying this TCR beta chain was seen more than once but under ten times. Its antigen is unidentified. The same CDR3 is also encoded by other DNA sequences in this sample. These data are taken from a study of T cell responses to AZD1222 COVID-19 vaccine. Points from the study as a whole: Clonal diversity was possibly underestimated; the donors were predominantly white British and more often female. Elevations in Spike-specific TCR breadth and depth followed administration of two AZD1222 doses. Among vaccine-associated CD4 TCRs, coverage spanned spike, with dominance at 160-218 and 743-854.

In germline, CDR1 is LGHDT, CDR2 YNNKEL (reference sequence). The CDR3 sequence is 13 residues long. Between the trimmed V and J ends, which lost 6 bases and 2 bases, there was a span of 8 bases. Repertoires were generated with immunoSEQ multiplex PCR, while TCRdb's copy carries only in-frame clones and drops some. The profile shows some 94,000 clones, 90% to 95% of them singletons. The sequence came from an adult in good health. The chain uses TRBV3-1 (or the pseudogene TRBV3-2) and TRBJ1-5; no clear D. The sequencing here drew on peripheral blood, taken on day 0 of AZD1222 vaccination. In DNA form, the CDR3 reads TGTGCCAGCAGTGCCGGGGGCAATCAGCCCCAGCATTTT. Protein product: CASSAGGNQPQHF.